This TCR beta chain was captured by sequencing in a study of T cells in localized non-small cell lung cancer. The table came from immunoSEQ multiplex PCR; TCRdb's copy has only in-frame clones and leaves some out. The table includes approximately 2,800 clones, about 24% detected once. Material: lung tumor tissue, obtained before any cancer treatment. This sequence originates from a woman aged 40-70 years with stage I lung adenocarcinoma.

CDR3 nucleotides: TGTGCCAGCAGTTACAGGGGGCGTGAAAAACTGTTTTTT. Its translation is CASSYRGREKLFF. This chain uses TRBV6-8 with TRBJ1-4; the match to TRBD1 covers 7 bases. V trimming: 2 bases; J trimming: 7 bases; junction bases outside the gene matches: 1. Germline V gene data show CDR1 as MNHGY and CDR2 as SAAAGT. The length of the CDR3 is 13 residues.